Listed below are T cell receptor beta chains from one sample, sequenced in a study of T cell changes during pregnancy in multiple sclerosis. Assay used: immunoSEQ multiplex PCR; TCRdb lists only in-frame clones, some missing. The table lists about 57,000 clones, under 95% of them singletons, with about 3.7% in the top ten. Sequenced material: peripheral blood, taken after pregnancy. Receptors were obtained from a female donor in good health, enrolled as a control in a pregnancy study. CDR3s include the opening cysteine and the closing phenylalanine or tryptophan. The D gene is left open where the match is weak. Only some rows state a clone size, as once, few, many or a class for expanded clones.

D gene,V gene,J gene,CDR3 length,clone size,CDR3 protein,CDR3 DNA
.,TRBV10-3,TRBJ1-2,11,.,CAITTGYGYTF,TGTGCCATCACCACGGGCTATGGCTACACCTTC
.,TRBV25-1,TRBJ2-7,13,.,CASSDGHTYEQYF,TGTGCCAGCAGTGATGGACACACCTACGAGCAGTACTTC
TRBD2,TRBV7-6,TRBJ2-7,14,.,CASSELAGAYEQYF,TGTGCCAGCAGCGAACTAGCGGGAGCCTACGAGCAGTACTTC
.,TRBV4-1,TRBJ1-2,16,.,CASSQVGEGEGAGYTF,TGCGCCAGCAGCCAAGTAGGCGAGGGAGAAGGAGCTGGCTACACCTTC
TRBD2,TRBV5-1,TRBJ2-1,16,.,CASSPTLAGGWDEQFF,TGCGCCAGCAGCCCGACCCTAGCGGGGGGCTGGGATGAGCAGTTCTTC
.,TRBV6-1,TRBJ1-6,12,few,CASSTSNSPLHF,TGTGCCAGCAGCACGAGTAATTCACCCCTCCACTTT
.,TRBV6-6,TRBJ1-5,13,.,CASIGQSNQPQHF,TGTGCCAGCATCGGACAGTCCAATCAGCCCCAGCATTTT
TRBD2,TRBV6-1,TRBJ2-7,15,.,CASSENAGVPAEQYF,TGTGCCAGCAGTGAAAACGCGGGAGTCCCCGCCGAGCAGTACTTC
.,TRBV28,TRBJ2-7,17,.,CASSSSPRRTAVYEQYF,TGTGCCAGCAGTTCCTCTCCCCGCCGGACAGCAGTCTACGAGCAGTACTTC
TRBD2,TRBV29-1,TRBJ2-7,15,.,CSVEGLAGDPYEQYF,TGCAGCGTCGAGGGACTAGCGGGGGACCCCTACGAGCAGTACTTC
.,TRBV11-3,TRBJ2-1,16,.,CASSEKEGISYNEQFF,TGTGCCAGCAGCGAGAAGGAGGGGATCTCCTACAATGAGCAGTTCTTC
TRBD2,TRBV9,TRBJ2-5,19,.,CASSAPSGLAGVTQETQYF,TGTGCCAGCAGCGCCCCATCGGGACTAGCGGGGGTGACCCAAGAGACCCAGTACTTC
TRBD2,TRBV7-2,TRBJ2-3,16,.,CASSLLSGVSTDTQYF,TGTGCCAGCAGCTTACTTAGCGGGGTTAGCACAGATACGCAGTATTTT
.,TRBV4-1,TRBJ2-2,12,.,CASSLRTGELFF,TGCGCCAGCAGCCTCCGGACCGGGGAGCTGTTTTTT
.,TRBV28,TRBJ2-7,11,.,CASSLQDEQYF,TGTGCCAGCAGTTTACAGGACGAGCAGTACTTC
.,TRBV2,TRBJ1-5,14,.,CASSARQAYQPQHF,TGTGCCAGCAGTGCGCGACAGGCATATCAGCCCCAGCATTTT
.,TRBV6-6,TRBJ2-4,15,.,CASSPSGVAKNIQYF,TGTGCCAGCAGTCCCTCCGGGGTAGCCAAAAACATTCAGTACTTC
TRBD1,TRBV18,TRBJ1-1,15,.,CASSPVDRGNTEAFF,TGTGCCAGCTCACCCGTGGACAGGGGGAACACTGAAGCTTTCTTT
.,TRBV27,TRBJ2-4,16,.,CASTSRGDRAKNIQYF,TGTGCCAGCACCTCCAGGGGTGACCGAGCCAAAAACATTCAGTACTTC
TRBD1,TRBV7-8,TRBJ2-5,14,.,CASSLGRTGETQYF,TGTGCCAGCAGCTTAGGTCGGACAGGAGAGACCCAGTACTTC
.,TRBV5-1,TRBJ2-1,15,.,CASSLGGNSYNEQFF,TGCGCCAGCAGCTTGGGAGGCAACTCCTACAATGAGCAGTTCTTC
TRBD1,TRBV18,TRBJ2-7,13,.,CASSPGTGDEQYF,TGTGCCAGCTCGCCCGGGACAGGGGACGAGCAGTACTTC
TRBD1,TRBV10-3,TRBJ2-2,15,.,CAISGRDRDTGELFF,TGTGCCATCAGTGGCCGGGACAGGGACACCGGGGAGCTGTTTTTT
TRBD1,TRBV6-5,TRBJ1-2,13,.,CASSRWDRVGYTF,TGTGCCAGCAGTCGATGGGACAGGGTGGGCTACACCTTC
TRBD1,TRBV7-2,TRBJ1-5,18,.,CASSSWGQGLVSNQPQHF,TGTGCCAGCAGCTCATGGGGACAGGGCTTAGTAAGCAATCAGCCCCAGCATTTT
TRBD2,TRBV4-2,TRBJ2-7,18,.,CASSQDGLAGGRTYEQYF,TGTGCCAGCAGCCAGGATGGACTAGCGGGGGGGCGGACCTACGAGCAGTACTTC
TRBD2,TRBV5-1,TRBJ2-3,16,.,CASSSPGGEVTDTQYF,TGCGCCAGCAGCAGCCCTGGGGGGGAGGTAACAGATACGCAGTATTTT
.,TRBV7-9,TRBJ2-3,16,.,CASSLVINWLADTQYF,TGTGCCAGCAGCTTAGTAATAAATTGGCTCGCAGATACGCAGTATTTT
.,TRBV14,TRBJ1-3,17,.,CASSHVDSGYSGNTIYF,TGTGCCAGCAGCCATGTAGACAGTGGATACTCTGGAAACACCATATATTTT
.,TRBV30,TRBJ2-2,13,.,CAWSQGLSGELFF,TGTGCCTGGAGTCAGGGTTTATCCGGGGAGCTGTTTTTT
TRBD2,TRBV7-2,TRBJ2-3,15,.,CASSLRGTSGDTQYF,TGTGCCAGCAGCTTACGTGGGACTAGCGGGGATACGCAGTATTTT
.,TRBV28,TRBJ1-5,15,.,CASSPPQGSNQPQHF,TGTGCCAGCAGTCCGCCCCAGGGAAGCAATCAGCCCCAGCATTTT
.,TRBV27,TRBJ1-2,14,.,CASSLRGINYGYTF,TGTGCCAGCAGTTTAAGGGGTATCAACTATGGCTACACCTTC
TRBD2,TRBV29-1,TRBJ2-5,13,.,CSGGGGSQETQYF,TGCAGCGGTGGGGGGGGGAGCCAAGAGACCCAGTACTTC